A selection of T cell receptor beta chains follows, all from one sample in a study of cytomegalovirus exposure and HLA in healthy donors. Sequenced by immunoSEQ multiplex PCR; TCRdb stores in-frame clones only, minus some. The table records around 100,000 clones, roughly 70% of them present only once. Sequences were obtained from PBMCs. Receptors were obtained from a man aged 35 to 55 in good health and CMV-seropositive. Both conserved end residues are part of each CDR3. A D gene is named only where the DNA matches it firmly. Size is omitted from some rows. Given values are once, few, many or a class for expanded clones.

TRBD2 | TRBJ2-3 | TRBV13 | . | TGTGCCAGCAGTTCGAGCGGGAAGGGCACAGATACGCAGTATTTT | CASSSSGKGTDTQYF
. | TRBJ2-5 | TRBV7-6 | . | TGTGCCAGCAGCTTAGATGCGGGCCGGGGTGGGACCCAGTACTTC | CASSLDAGRGGTQYF
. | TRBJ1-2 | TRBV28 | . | TGTGCCAGCAGGCCATGGAGCAGGGTAGATGGCTACACCTTC | CASRPWSRVDGYTF
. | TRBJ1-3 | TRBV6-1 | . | TGTGCCAGCAGTCCCCCAGGGGAAAACACCATATATTTT | CASSPPGENTIYF
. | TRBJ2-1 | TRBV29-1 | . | TGCAGCGCGCTAGACTCCTCTGGGAATGAGCAGTTCTTC | CSALDSSGNEQFF
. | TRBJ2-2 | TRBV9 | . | TGTGCCAGCAGCGAGGGGACCGGGGAGCTGTTTTTT | CASSEGTGELFF
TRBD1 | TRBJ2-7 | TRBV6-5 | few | TGTGCCAGCACAAGACAGGGCTCCTACGAGCAGTACTTC | CASTRQGSYEQYF
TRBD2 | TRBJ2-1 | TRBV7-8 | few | TGTGCGACTTCGCCCCGTGGGGGCGGGGGGAATGAGCAGTTCTTC | CATSPRGGGGNEQFF
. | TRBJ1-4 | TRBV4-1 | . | TGCGCCAGCAGCCAAGATCCCGTAGGGGCAACTAATGAAAAACTGTTTTTT | CASSQDPVGATNEKLFF
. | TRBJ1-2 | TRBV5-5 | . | TGTGCCAGCAGCTTGGAACAGAACTATGGCTACACCTTC | CASSLEQNYGYTF
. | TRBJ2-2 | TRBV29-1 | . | TGCAGCGGGAGGGGATTAGGGGAGCTGTTTTTT | CSGRGLGELFF
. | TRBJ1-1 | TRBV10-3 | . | TGTGCCATCGGTGGGGGCGCGGACACTGAAGCTTTCTTT | CAIGGGADTEAFF
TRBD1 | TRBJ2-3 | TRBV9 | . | TGTGCCAGCAGCGTAGCGGACAGGGCTACAGATACGCAGTATTTT | CASSVADRATDTQYF
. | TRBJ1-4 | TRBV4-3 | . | TGCGCCAGCAGCCAAGCCAGGAACTTTAATGAAAAACTGTTTTTT | CASSQARNFNEKLFF
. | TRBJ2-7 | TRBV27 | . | TGTGCCAGCAGTCTTGACAGGTACGAGCAGTACTTC | CASSLDRYEQYF
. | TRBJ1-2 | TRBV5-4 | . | TGTGCCAGCAGCTTGGTAGAGGCAGCTAACTATGGCTACACCTTC | CASSLVEAANYGYTF
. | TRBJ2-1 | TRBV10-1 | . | TGCGCCAGCAGTGAGTCGGTCAGTGGCCCAACAATAAGGCAGTTCTTC | CASSESVSGPTIRQFF
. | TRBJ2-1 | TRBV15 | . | TGTGCCACCAGCAGGGGAGCAGGTCGAGTTGGCGAAAATGAGCAGTTCTTC | CATSRGAGRVGENEQFF
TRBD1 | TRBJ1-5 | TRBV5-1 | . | TGCGCCAGCAGCTTGGGACAGGGGATCCAGCCCCAGCATTTT | CASSLGQGIQPQHF
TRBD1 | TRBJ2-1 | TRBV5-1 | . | TGCGCCAGCAGGGGGGACAGCGATGAGCAGTTCTTC | CASRGDSDEQFF
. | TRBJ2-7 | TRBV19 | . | TGTGCCAGTAGTATCTCAATCGGGGAATTTTCCTACGAGCAGTACTTC | CASSISIGEFSYEQYF
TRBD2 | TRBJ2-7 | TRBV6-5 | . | TGTGCCAGCAAAAGCGGGAGGCCGAAAATATGGGAGCAGTACTTC | CASKSGRPKIWEQYF
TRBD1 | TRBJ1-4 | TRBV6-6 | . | TGTGCCAGCAGGAATCGACAGGGTTCGGACGAACTGTTTTTT | CASRNRQGSDELFF
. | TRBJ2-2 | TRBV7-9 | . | TGTGCCAGCAGCCCTAAAACCGGGGAGCTGTTTTTT | CASSPKTGELFF